The sequence of this T cell receptor beta chain was determined in a study of blood T cell repertoires in COVID-19. Study-wide context: Researchers got acute and convalescent COVID-19 samples from the United States, Italy and Spain.

Participants came from under 30 US areas, aged roughly 18 to 95 years. The J segment lost 6 bases and the V segment lost 1 base, leaving 4 bases of the junction unmatched. The germline CDR1 and CDR2 sequences are SGHTA and FQGTGA. The CDR3 is made up of 14 amino acids. In the original processing: The authors estimated nucleated cell counts from reference gene primer amplification. Generated by immunoSEQ multiplex PCR, the TCRdb table keeps only in-frame clones and is missing some. The V and J calls and clone size were taken over from that table, and D and trimming were inferred from the DNA. The sample gives hundreds of thousands of clones, approximately 86% of which show up once; around 1.6% is in the top ten.

The TCR was taken from a woman between 50 and 59 years old who had recovered from COVID-19. This chain uses TRBV7-3 with TRBJ2-7, with 9 bases that match TRBD2. The sample taken for sequencing was PBMCs or T cells enriched from blood (not recorded which). In nucleotides, the CDR3 is TGTGCCAGCAGCTTAAGCGGGAGGGCCAGCGAGCAGTACTTC. This translates into CASSLSGRASEQYF. Combining the CDR3 with reference TRBV7-3 and TRBJ2-7 gives the whole variable domain GAGVSQTPSNKVTEKGKYVELRCDPISGHTALYWYRQSLGQGPEFLIYFQGTGAADDSGLPNDRFFAVRPEGSVSTLKIQRTERGDSAVYLCASSLSGRASEQYFGPGTRLTVT.